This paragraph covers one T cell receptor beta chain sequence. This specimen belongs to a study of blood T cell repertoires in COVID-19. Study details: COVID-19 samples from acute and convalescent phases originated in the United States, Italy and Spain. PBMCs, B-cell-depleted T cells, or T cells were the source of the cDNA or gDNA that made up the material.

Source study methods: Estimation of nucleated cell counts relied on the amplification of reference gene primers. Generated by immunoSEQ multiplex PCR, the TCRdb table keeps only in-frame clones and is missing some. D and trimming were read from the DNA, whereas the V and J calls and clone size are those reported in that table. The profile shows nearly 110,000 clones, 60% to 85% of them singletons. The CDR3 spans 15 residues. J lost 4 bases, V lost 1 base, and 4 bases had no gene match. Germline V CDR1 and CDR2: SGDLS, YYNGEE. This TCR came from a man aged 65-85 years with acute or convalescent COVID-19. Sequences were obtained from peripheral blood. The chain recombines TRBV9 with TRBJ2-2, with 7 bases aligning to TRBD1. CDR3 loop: CASSVTTGVTGELFF. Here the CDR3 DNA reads TGTGCCAGCAGCGTAACTACAGGGGTCACCGGGGAGCTGTTTTTT.